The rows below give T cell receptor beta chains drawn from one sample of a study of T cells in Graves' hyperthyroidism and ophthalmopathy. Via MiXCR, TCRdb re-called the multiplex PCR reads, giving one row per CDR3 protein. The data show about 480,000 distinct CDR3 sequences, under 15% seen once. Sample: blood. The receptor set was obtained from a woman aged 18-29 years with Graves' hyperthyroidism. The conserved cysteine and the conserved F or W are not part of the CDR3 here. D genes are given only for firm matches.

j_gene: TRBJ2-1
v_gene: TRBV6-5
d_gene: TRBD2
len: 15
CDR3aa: ASSYPTPAGGYNEQF

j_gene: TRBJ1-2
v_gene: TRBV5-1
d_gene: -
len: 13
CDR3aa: ASSLEGRESPGYT

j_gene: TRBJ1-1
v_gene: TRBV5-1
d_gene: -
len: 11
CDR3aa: ASSLVDRYEAF

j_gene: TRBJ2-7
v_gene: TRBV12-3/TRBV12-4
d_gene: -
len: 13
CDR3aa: ASSLGPGVFYEQY

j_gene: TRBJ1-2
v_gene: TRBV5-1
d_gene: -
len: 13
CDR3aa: ASSISPGNPDGYT

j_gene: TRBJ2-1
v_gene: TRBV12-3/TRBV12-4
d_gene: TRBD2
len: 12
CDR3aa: ASSFTSGNGEQF

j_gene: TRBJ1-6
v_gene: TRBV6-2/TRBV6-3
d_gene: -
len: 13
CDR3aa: ASSYSRGQNSPLH

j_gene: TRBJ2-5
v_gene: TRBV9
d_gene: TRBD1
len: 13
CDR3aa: ASSVGPTGTETQY

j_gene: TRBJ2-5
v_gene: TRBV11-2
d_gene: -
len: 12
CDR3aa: ASSLATGWETQY

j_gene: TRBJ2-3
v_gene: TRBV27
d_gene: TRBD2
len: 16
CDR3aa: ATQGGTSGALSTDTQY

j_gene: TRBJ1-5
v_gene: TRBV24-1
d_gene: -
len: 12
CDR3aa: ATSAGVTNQPQH

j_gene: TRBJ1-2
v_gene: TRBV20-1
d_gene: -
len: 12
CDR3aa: SARDSSRDYGYT

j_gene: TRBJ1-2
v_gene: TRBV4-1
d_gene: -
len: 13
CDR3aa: ASLPTGTKRQGYT

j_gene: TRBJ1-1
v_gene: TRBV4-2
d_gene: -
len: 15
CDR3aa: ASSQRGYSGVKTEAF

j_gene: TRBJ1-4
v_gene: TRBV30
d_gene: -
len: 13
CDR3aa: AWSGRGSLGEKLF

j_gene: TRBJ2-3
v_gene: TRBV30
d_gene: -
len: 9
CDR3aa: AWSGTDTQY

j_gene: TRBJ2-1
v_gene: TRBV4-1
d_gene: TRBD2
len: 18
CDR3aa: ASSPGAGFSGRSSYNEQF

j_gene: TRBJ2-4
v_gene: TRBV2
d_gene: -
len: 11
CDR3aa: ASRMLAKNIQY

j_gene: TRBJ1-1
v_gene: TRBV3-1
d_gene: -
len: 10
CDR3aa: ASSPLRGGAF

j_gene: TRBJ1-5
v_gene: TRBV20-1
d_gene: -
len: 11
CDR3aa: SAKSSGNQPQH

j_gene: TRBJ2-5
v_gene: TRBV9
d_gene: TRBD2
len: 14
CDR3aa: ASSERLAGRQETQY

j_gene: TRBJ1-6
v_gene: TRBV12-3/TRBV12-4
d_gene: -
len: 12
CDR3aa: ASSLGLLNSPLH

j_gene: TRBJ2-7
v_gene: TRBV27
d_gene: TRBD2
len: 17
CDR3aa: ASSLKDRRSSGSVYEQY

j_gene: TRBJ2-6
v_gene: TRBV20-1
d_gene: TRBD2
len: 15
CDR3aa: SAELAGGPSGANVLT